The entry below describes one TCR beta chain. The method was immunoSEQ multiplex PCR; TCRdb's version includes in-frame clones alone and lacks a portion of them. The sample includes roughly 9,800 clones, about 83% seen only once; the top ten take roughly 4.2%. This specimen belongs to a study of hypomethylating agent response in myelodysplastic syndrome. Trimming took 0 bases from V and 2 from J, leaving 17 bases between them. CDR3 length: 18 amino acids. Germline V gene sequence: CDR1 SEHNR, CDR2 FQNEAQ (reference sequence). This TCR came from a human donor with myelodysplastic syndrome. V gene TRBV7-9 combines with J gene TRBJ1-5; no reliable D call. This specimen was bone marrow, taken before or after starting hypomethylating agent treatment for myelodysplastic syndrome (not recorded which). CDR3 region: CASSLAGTWEKRNQPQHF. The DNA of the CDR3 is TGTGCCAGCAGCTTAGCTGGTACATGGGAAAAGCGCAATCAGCCCCAGCATTTT.